The rows below give T cell receptor beta chains drawn from one sample of a study of T cell responses to AZD1222 COVID-19 vaccine. Repertoires were generated with immunoSEQ multiplex PCR, while TCRdb's copy carries only in-frame clones and drops some. Altogether about 140,000 clones are present, about 91% being singletons, with the ten largest covering approximately 3.4%. Sample: peripheral blood, taken on day 0 of AZD1222 vaccination. Receptors originate from an adult in good health. Each CDR3 is given with its conserved first and last residue. The D gene is left open where the match is weak. Clone size is given for some rows only: seen once, a few or many times, or a class if the clone is expanded.

clone size	D gene	V gene	J gene	CDR3 DNA	CDR3 protein
.	.	TRBV3-1/TRBV3-2	TRBJ1-1	TGTGCCAGCAGCCAACGGGACACGAGCACTGAAGCTTTCTTT	CASSQRDTSTEAFF
.	.	TRBV18	TRBJ1-1	TGTGCCAGCTCACCACCAAATAACGGACAAGGTGAAGCTTTCTTT	CASSPPNNGQGEAFF
.	.	TRBV30	TRBJ1-2	TGTGCCTGGAGTAGGAGGGATTCAGGAGGCTACACCTTC	CAWSRRDSGGYTF
.	TRBD1	TRBV11-2	TRBJ1-6	TGTGCCAGCCGGGGGACAGCAATTAATTCACCCCTCCACTTT	CASRGTAINSPLHF
.	.	TRBV7-2	TRBJ2-7	TGTGCCAGCAGCCTAATGACCGAGCAGTACTTC	CASSLMTEQYF
.	TRBD1	TRBV30	TRBJ1-5	TGTGCCTGGAGTAGGGACAGGGGAACTTATAGCAATCAGCCCCAGCATTTT	CAWSRDRGTYSNQPQHF
.	.	TRBV9	TRBJ1-5	TGTGCCAGCAGCGTTGAGGCTGATAGCAATCAGCCCCAGCATTTT	CASSVEADSNQPQHF
.	.	TRBV18	TRBJ1-1	TGTGCCAGCTCTCAACAGGGGAACACTGAAGCTTTCTTT	CASSQQGNTEAFF
few	.	TRBV19	TRBJ1-5	TGTGCCAGTAGTATATGGCCGAATCAGCCCCAGCATTTT	CASSIWPNQPQHF
.	.	TRBV7-9	TRBJ1-1	TGTGCCAGCAGCGCGGGGGACGGCCTCACTGAAGCTTTCTTT	CASSAGDGLTEAFF
.	.	TRBV4-2	TRBJ2-1	TGTGCCAGCAGCCAAGGGCGGTTGATCGGTGAGCAGTTCTTC	CASSQGRLIGEQFF
.	TRBD1	TRBV4-2	TRBJ2-7	TGTGCCAGCAGCCCCAGACAGGGGCGAGCCTACGAGCAGTACTTC	CASSPRQGRAYEQYF
.	.	TRBV19	TRBJ2-3	TGTGCCAGTAGTATTTTAGATACGCAGTATTTT	CASSILDTQYF
.	.	TRBV6-6	TRBJ1-2	TGTGCCAGCAGTCCGGGCTATGGCTACACCTTC	CASSPGYGYTF
.	.	TRBV5-5	TRBJ1-1	TGTGCCAGCAGCTTGGGAGGGAACACTGAAGCTTTCTTT	CASSLGGNTEAFF
.	.	TRBV28	TRBJ2-4	TGTGCTCATCGGGGGTGGGGCGGCATTCAGTACTTC	CAHRGWGGIQYF
.	.	TRBV14	TRBJ2-5	TGTGCCAGCTCCATCAGGGCGCGGGAGACCCAGTACTTC	CASSIRARETQYF
.	.	TRBV28	TRBJ1-6	TGTGCCAGCAGACCCAGACGGTCGGATAATTCACCCCTCCACTTT	CASRPRRSDNSPLHF
.	.	TRBV7-2	TRBJ2-6	TGTGCCAGCAGCTTCTCCGGGGTTTACTCTGGGGCCAACGTCCTGACTTTC	CASSFSGVYSGANVLTF
.	.	TRBV24-1	TRBJ1-2	TGTGCCACCCATGGGGACTTGGACGGCTACACCTTC	CATHGDLDGYTF
.	.	TRBV5-1	TRBJ1-2	TGCGCCAGCAGCTTGGGACAGCTCTATGGCTACACCTTC	CASSLGQLYGYTF
.	.	TRBV15	TRBJ1-4	TGTGCCACCAGCAGAGCCATCGCACAGTTAGGAACTAATGAAAAACTGTTTTTT	CATSRAIAQLGTNEKLFF
.	TRBD2	TRBV30	TRBJ2-1	TGTGCCTGGAGTGTACGGGTACGGGGCGGGAGGCCCTACAATGAGCAGTTCTTC	CAWSVRVRGGRPYNEQFF
.	.	TRBV30	TRBJ1-2	TGTGCCTGGACTCCGGACGGTAACTATGGCTACACCTTC	CAWTPDGNYGYTF